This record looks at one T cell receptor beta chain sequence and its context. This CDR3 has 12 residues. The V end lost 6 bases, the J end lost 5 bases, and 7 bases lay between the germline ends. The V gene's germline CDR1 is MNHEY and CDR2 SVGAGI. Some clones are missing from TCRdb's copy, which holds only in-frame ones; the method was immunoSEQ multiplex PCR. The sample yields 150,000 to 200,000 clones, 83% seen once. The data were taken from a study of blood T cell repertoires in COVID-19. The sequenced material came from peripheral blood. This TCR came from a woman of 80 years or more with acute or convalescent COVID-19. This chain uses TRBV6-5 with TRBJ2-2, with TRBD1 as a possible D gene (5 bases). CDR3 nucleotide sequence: TGTGCCAGCAGCGCAGGGACCGGGGAGCTGTTTTTT. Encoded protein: CASSAGTGELFF.